The clone carrying this T cell receptor (beta chain) was counted between two and nine times. Its antigen is as yet unknown. From the 5' RACE reads, TCRdb called clonotypes with MiXCR, one entry per CDR3 protein. The table has about 890,000 distinct CDR3 sequences, roughly an eighth seen once. The data originate from a study of identical twins. Germline-derived CDR1 and CDR2 are MDHEN and SYDVKM. This CDR3 comprises 13 residues. The germline V and J ends were trimmed by 7 bases and 2 bases, with 8 bases remaining between them. Overall study findings and caveats: Analyses based on zero insertions could be partly confounded by invariant MAIT and iNKT cells.

The same data also contributed to another study, on yellow fever vaccine responses in identical twins.

The receptor comes from a woman aged 18-29 years in good health. The chain joins TRBV28 to TRBJ2-2; D might be TRBD1 or TRBD2, each matching 5 bases. Sequenced: PBMCs. The CDR3 nucleotides are TGTGCCAGCATGGGGACCAACACCGGGGAGCTGTTTTTT. Its protein product is CASMGTNTGELFF.